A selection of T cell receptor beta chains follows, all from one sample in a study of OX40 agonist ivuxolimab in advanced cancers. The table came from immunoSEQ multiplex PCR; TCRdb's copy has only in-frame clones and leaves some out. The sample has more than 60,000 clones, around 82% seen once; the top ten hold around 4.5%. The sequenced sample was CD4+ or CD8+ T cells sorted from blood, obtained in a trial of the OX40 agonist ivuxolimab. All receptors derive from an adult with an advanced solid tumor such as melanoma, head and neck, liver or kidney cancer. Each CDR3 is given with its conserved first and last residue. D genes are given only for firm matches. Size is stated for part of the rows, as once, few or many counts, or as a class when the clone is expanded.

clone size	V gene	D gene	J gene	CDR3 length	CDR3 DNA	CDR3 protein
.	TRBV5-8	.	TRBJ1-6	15	TGTGCCAGCAGCTCGTACACCGGGTATAATTCACCCCTCCACTTT	CASSSYTGYNSPLHF
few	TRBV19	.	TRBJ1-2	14	TGTGCCAGTAGTGTACCGGGTCTGGTAGTGGGCTACACCTTC	CASSVPGLVVGYTF
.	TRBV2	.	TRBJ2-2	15	TGTGCCAGCAGCGCAGACAGGACGAACACCGGGGAGCTGTTTTTT	CASSADRTNTGELFF
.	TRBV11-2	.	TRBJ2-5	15	TGTGCCAGCAGCTTAGCGGTGGGGGGACAAGAGACCCAGTACTTC	CASSLAVGGQETQYF
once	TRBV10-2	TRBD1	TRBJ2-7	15	TGCGCCAGCATTAATTCGGGACAGGTGTCCTACGAGCAGTACTTC	CASINSGQVSYEQYF
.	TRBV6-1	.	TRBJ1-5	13	TGTGCCAGCAGCTACAATCCCGGGGAGCCCCAGCATTTT	CASSYNPGEPQHF
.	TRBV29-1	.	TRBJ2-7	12	TGCAGCGTTCTCGGGAGCCCCTACGAGCAGTACTTC	CSVLGSPYEQYF
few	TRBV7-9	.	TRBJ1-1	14	TGTGCCAGCAGCTCACTTCGCGAGAACACTGAAGCTTTCTTT	CASSSLRENTEAFF
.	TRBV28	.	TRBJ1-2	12	TGTGCCAGCAGACAGGGCGGATATGGCTACACCTTC	CASRQGGYGYTF
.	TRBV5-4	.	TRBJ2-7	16	TGTGCCAGCAGCTTGGGTTCCCCCGGCTCCGGCTACGAGCAGTACTTC	CASSLGSPGSGYEQYF
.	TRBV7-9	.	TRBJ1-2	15	TGTGCCAGCAGCTTAGGGGACGGTGTATTCTATGGCTACACCTTC	CASSLGDGVFYGYTF
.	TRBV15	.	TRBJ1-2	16	TGTGCCACCAGCAGAGCCTCGGGGGGGGACCTCTATGGCTACACCTTC	CATSRASGGDLYGYTF
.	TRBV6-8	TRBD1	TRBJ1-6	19	TGTGCCAGCAGTTACTATCCTTGGGACAGGGGGCAGGGTAATACACCCCTCCACTTT	CASSYYPWDRGQGNTPLHF
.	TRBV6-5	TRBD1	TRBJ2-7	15	TGTGCCAGCAGTTACACCGGGACAGGGGTCTACGAGCAGTACTTC	CASSYTGTGVYEQYF
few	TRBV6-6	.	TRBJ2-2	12	TGTGCCAGCAGTCCCATGCCCGGGGAGCTGTTTTTT	CASSPMPGELFF
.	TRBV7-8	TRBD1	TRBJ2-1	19	TGTGCCAGCAGCTTAGAGGACAGGAGGCACCTCTTCTCCTACAATGAGCAGTTCTTC	CASSLEDRRHLFSYNEQFF
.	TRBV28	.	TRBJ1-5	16	TGTGCCAGCAGGTTGGGTGTGACAGTGGGGAATCAGCCCCAGCATTTT	CASRLGVTVGNQPQHF
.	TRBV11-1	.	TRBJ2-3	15	TGTGCCAGCAGCTCTAGGGAAACGAGCACAGATACGCAGTATTTT	CASSSRETSTDTQYF
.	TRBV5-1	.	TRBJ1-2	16	TGCGCCAGCAGCTTGGCGGAAGCGCAGTCGTGGAATGGCTACACCTTC	CASSLAEAQSWNGYTF
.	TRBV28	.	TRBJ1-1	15	TGTGCCAGCAAACCGACTATAGGGCCGAACACTGAAGCTTTCTTT	CASKPTIGPNTEAFF
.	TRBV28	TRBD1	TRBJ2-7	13	TGTGCCATAACCTCCAGGGGGCCATACGAGCAGTACTTC	CAITSRGPYEQYF
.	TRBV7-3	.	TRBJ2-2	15	TGTGCCAGCAGGACAGACACCCCGAACACCGGGGAGCTGTTTTTT	CASRTDTPNTGELFF
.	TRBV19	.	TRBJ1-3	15	TGTGCCAGTAGGGGATGGGGGGCCACTGGAAACACCATATATTTT	CASRGWGATGNTIYF
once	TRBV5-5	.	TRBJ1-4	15	TGTGCCAGCAGCTCCCGGGTAGCAACTAATGAAAAACTGTTTTTT	CASSSRVATNEKLFF
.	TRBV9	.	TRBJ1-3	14	TGTGCCAGCAGCGTAGCCCCCCGAGGAAACACCATATATTTT	CASSVAPRGNTIYF
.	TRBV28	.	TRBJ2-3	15	TGTGCCAGCAGGGGGGCCGCGGCAGACACAGATACGCAGTATTTT	CASRGAAADTDTQYF
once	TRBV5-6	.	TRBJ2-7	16	TGTGCCAGCAGCTTGGTGGTAAATCGGGGAAGGTACGAGCAGTACTTC	CASSLVVNRGRYEQYF
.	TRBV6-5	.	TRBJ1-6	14	TGTGCCAGCAGTGGGATGGGCGCTGCTTCACCCCTCCACTTT	CASSGMGAASPLHF
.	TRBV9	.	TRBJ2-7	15	TGTGCCAGCAGCGTAGGTCCGGGGGCTTGGAACGAGCAGTACTTC	CASSVGPGAWNEQYF
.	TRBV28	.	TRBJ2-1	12	TGTGCCAGCACCCGGACAGCCGATGAGCAGTTCTTC	CASTRTADEQFF
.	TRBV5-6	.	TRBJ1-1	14	TGTGCCAGCAGCTTGTGGCTACTAAACACTGAAGCTTTCTTT	CASSLWLLNTEAFF
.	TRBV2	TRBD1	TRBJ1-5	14	TGTGCCAGCAGACCGACAGGGGGCAATCAGCCCCAGCATTTT	CASRPTGGNQPQHF
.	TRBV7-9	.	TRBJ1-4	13	TGTGCCAGCAGCTTCGGCCCAGGAGAAAAACTGTTTTTT	CASSFGPGEKLFF
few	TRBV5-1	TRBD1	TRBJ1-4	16	TGCGCCAGCAGCCGAACCACAGGGGAATATAATGAAAAACTGTTTTTT	CASSRTTGEYNEKLFF
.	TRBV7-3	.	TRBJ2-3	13	TGTGCCAGCAGCCAGATGGGTACAGATACGCAGTATTTT	CASSQMGTDTQYF
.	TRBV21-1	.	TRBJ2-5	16	TGTGCCAGCAGAGACGACGTAGCTACACTTTCTGAGACCCAGTACTTC	CASRDDVATLSETQYF
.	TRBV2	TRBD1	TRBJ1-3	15	TGTGCCAGCACTTTAGACAGGGTTTCTGGAAACACCATATATTTT	CASTLDRVSGNTIYF
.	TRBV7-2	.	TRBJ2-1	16	TGTGCCAGCAGCTTATCAAGTCTCATGGTCGGGGATGAGCAGTTCTTC	CASSLSSLMVGDEQFF
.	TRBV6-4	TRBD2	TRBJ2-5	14	TGTGCCAGCATAGGAGAGGGGACTACGGAGACCCAGTACTTC	CASIGEGTTETQYF
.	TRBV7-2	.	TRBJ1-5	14	TGTGCCAGCAGCTTAGGAGAGGGAAATCAGCCCCAGCATTTT	CASSLGEGNQPQHF
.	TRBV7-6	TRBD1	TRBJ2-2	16	TGTGCCAGCAGCTTAGGTGCCGCAGGGGGCGGCGGGGAGCTGTTTTTT	CASSLGAAGGGGELFF
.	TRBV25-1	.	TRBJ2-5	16	TGTGCCAGCACCTTCACTAGGGTGGGAAGGCAAGAGACCCAGTACTTC	CASTFTRVGRQETQYF
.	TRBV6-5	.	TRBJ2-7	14	TGTGCCAGCAGTCTGACTCAGGGTTCCTACGAGCAGTACTTC	CASSLTQGSYEQYF
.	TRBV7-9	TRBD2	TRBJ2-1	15	TGTGCCAGCAGCTCAGCGGGGGGGACCTACAATGAGCAGTTCTTC	CASSSAGGTYNEQFF
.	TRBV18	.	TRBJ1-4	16	TGTGCCAGCTCACCGATAACGGCAGGAGATAATGAAAAACTGTTTTTT	CASSPITAGDNEKLFF
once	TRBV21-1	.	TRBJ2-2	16	TGTGCCAGCAGCCTAGGGACAGGGGAATTAGCCGGGGAGCTGTTTTTT	CASSLGTGELAGELFF
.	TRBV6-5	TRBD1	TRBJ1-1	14	TGTGCCAGCAACCCGGACAGGTTGAACACTGAAGCTTTCTTT	CASNPDRLNTEAFF
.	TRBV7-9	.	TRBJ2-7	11	TGTGCCAGCACCGACGGGGCCGGGCAGTACTTC	CASTDGAGQYF
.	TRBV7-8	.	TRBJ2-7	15	TGTGCCAGCAGCTTAGTGTCGGGGCCCATCACCGAGCAGTACTTC	CASSLVSGPITEQYF
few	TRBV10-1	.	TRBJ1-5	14	TGCGCCAGCTCCCAGTGGGCTTGCAATCAGCCCCAGCATTTT	CASSQWACNQPQHF
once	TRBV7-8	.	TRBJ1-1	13	TGTGCCAGCAGCCTCAGGGTTGGCACTGAAGCTTTCTTT	CASSLRVGTEAFF
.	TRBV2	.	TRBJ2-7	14	TGTGCCAGCAGTCTGACAGGTGTGTCCTCCGAGCAGTACTTC	CASSLTGVSSEQYF
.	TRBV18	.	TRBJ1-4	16	TGTGCCAGCTCACCACAACTTGCGAAGGGTAGTGAAAAACTGTTTTTT	CASSPQLAKGSEKLFF
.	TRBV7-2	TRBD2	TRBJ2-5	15	TGTGCCAGCAGGGCAGACCGACTAGCGGGGGGACATAAGTACTTC	CASRADRLAGGHKYF